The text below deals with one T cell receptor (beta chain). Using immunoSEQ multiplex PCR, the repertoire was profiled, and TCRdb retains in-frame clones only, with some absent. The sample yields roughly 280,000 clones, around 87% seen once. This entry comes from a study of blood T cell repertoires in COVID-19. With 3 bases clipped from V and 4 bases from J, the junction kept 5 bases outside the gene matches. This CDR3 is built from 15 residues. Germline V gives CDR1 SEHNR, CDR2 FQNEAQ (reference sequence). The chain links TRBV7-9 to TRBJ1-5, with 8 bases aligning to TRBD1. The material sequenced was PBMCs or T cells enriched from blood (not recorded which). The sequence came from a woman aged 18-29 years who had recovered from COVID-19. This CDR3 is CASSFGTGGNQPQHF. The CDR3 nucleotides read TGTGCCAGCAGCTTCGGGACAGGCGGGAATCAGCCCCAGCATTTT.